One and the same sample provided the 19 T cell receptor beta chains below, sequenced in a study of monozygotic twins with inflammatory bowel disease. TCRdb reprocessed the 5' RACE reads; each CDR3 protein has one entry and no DNA is given. Its table lists approximately 400,000 distinct CDR3 sequences. Sequenced: blood. These receptors were obtained from a human donor with ulcerative colitis or Crohn's disease, or a healthy co-twin of an affected twin (not recorded which).

This chain uses TRBV5-1 with TRBJ1-1; TCRdb indicates TRBD1, and absent DNA this call remains unverified. The CDR3 is 15 residues long. Germline CDR1 SGHRS, CDR2 YFSETQ. CDR3 loop: CASSREGQRNTEAFF.

V gene TRBV6-2 or TRBV6-3 combines with J gene TRBJ2-1; as DNA is missing, the TRBD1 call by TCRdb cannot be tested. This CDR3 comprises 15 residues. Per the germline V gene, CDR1 is MNHEY and CDR2 is SVGEGT. The CDR3 reads CASSTDRDPYSEQFF.

The chain recombines TRBV7-8 with TRBJ2-1. There are 14 residues in the CDR3. Germline CDR1 and CDR2: SGHVS and FQNEAQ. The chain's CDR3 is CASSEVGVLSEQFF. The full variable domain, its missing parts supplied by reference TRBV7-8 and TRBJ2-1, is GAGVSQSPRYKVAKRGQDVALRCDPISGHVSLFWYQQALGQGPEFLTYFQNEAQLDKSGLPSDRFFAERPEGSVSTLKIQRTQQEDSAVYLCASSEVGVLSEQFFGPGTRLTVL.

V usage is TRBV11-3 and J usage is TRBJ2-2. Germline-derived CDR1 and CDR2 are SGHNT and YENEEA. The CDR3 consists of 15 residues. The CDR3 loop is CASSLELADTGELFF.

V is TRBV13 and J is TRBJ2-4. The CDR3 has 15 amino acids. Germline-derived CDR1 and CDR2 are PRHDT and FYEKMQ (reference sequence). The chain's CDR3 is CASSFRDLSKNIQYF.

This CDR3 reads CASLTGGGMNTEAFF. This chain joins TRBV7-9 and TRBJ1-1; TCRdb returns TRBD1, unconfirmable since there is no DNA. This CDR3 contains 15 residues. The germline gives CDR1 SEHNR, CDR2 FQNEAQ (reference sequence).

The gene calls are TRBV12-3 or TRBV12-4 and TRBJ2-1; lacking DNA, the TRBD2 call made by TCRdb goes unchecked. This CDR3 is built from 16 residues. The CDR3 sequence is CASSPSTSGGYNEQFF.

The CDR3 loop is CASSLWEGYTF. The chain employs TRBV12-3 or TRBV12-4 and TRBJ1-2. The CDR3 runs to 11 residues.

V is TRBV4-1 and J is TRBJ1-2. Per the germline V gene, CDR1 is MGHRA and CDR2 is YSYEKL. This CDR3 has 15 residues. This CDR3 reads CASSLTTDSNYGYTF.

The chain carries TRBV18 and TRBJ2-1; TCRdb lists TRBD1, though no DNA is available to test this call. The length of the CDR3 is 17 residues. Germline-derived CDR1 and CDR2 are KGHSH and LQKENI. CDR3 sequence reads: CASSPRSQGATYNEQFF.

This CDR3 reads CASSLAQRASEAFF. This rearrangement joins TRBV7-9 to TRBJ1-1. Germline CDR1 SEHNR, CDR2 FQNEAQ (reference sequence). This CDR3 contains 14 residues.

V is TRBV19 and J is TRBJ2-2; absent DNA, TCRdb's TRBD1 call cannot be checked. The CDR3 loop spans 16 amino acids. Per germline, CDR1 LNHDA and CDR2 SQIVND (reference sequence). This CDR3 is CASTPWDTAATGELFF.

The rearrangement uses TRBV4-1 and TRBJ1-6; with no DNA, the TCRdb D assignment of TRBD1 cannot be verified. This CDR3 comprises 18 residues. Germline assignment: CDR1 MGHRA and CDR2 YSYEKL. The CDR3 here is CASSQLDMLPSYNSPLHF.

The chain carries TRBV11-2 and TRBJ2-1; TCRdb's D call of TRBD2 is untestable without DNA. Germline assignment: CDR1 SGHAT and CDR2 FQNNGV. The CDR3 totals 13 residues. CDR3 sequence reads: CASSFTRDSEQFF.

The chain links TRBV3-1 to TRBJ2-3. Germline CDR1 and CDR2: LGHDT and YNNKEL (reference sequence). The CDR3 has 14 amino acids. The CDR3 loop is CASSQVAVADTQYF.

J is TRBJ2-1 and V is TRBV6-2 or TRBV6-3; TCRdb lists TRBD2, though no DNA is available to test this call. The V gene's germline CDR1 is MNHEY and CDR2 SVGEGT. This CDR3 comprises 15 residues. The chain's CDR3 is CASSRTSGTYNEQFF.

The chain links TRBV6-2 or TRBV6-3 to TRBJ2-2; TCRdb's D call of TRBD1 is untestable without DNA. The germline CDR1 and CDR2 sequences are MNHEY and SVGEGT. This CDR3 is built from 14 residues. CDR3 protein: CASRPRQGPGELFF.

The rearrangement uses TRBV5-1 and TRBJ1-2; TCRdb outputs TRBD1, but without DNA this stays unchecked. Germline V gene sequence: CDR1 SGHRS, CDR2 YFSETQ. The CDR3 runs 13 residues. The CDR3 is CASSQGTADGYTF.

The rearrangement uses TRBV6-5 and TRBJ2-1. Germline V lookup: CDR1 MNHEY, CDR2 SVGAGI. The CDR3 consists of 14 residues. The CDR3 sequence: CASSVTRVGNEQFF.